Below, 19 T cell receptor beta chains from the same sample are listed, as sequenced in a study of blood T cell repertoires in COVID-19. The assay was immunoSEQ multiplex PCR, and TCRdb's table has in-frame clones only and misses some. The table includes a few hundred thousand clones, nearly 90% detected once. Sequenced sample: PBMCs or T cells enriched from blood (not recorded which). Source of these receptors: a woman under 30 with acute COVID-19.

V is TRBV27 and J is TRBJ1-6, with TRBD1 matching 10 bases. The V segment lost 5 bases and the J segment 7 bases; nucleotides outside the gene matches: 5. Germline CDR1 is MNHEY and CDR2 is SMNVEV (reference sequence). CDR3 length: 15 amino acids. Here the CDR3 reads CASSIGQGVNSPLHF. CDR3 DNA: TGTGCCAGCAGTATTGGACAGGGGGTGAATTCACCCCTCCACTTT.

The chain's CDR3 is CASSLDLGRNTGELFF. DNA for the CDR3: TGCGCCAGCAGCTTGGATCTCGGGAGGAACACCGGGGAGCTGTTTTTT. This chain links TRBV5-1 with TRBJ2-2; D perhaps matches TRBD2 (6 bases). Germline CDR1 is SGHRS and CDR2 is YFSETQ. The ends were cut back, 0 bases at V and 1 base at J, with 10 bases in the middle. This CDR3 has 16 residues.

V usage is TRBV3-1 (or the pseudogene TRBV3-2) and J usage is TRBJ2-1, with TRBD2 matching over 7 bases. In germline, CDR1 is LGHDT, CDR2 YNNKEL (reference sequence). The trim removed 4 bases at V and 0 bases at J, leaving 3 bases unmatched. The CDR3 loop spans 15 amino acids. CDR3 bases: TGTGCCAGCAGCCTGCTAGCGGCCTCCTACAATGAGCAGTTCTTC. Residues: CASSLLAASYNEQFF.

J is TRBJ1-2 and V is TRBV11-3; D ambiguous. The CDR3 contains 13 residues. V lost 0 bases and J lost 3, with 5 bases in between. The germline gives CDR1 SGHNT, CDR2 YENEEA. The DNA for the CDR3 is TGTGCCAGCAGCTTAGAGAGGGACTATGGCTACACCTTC. Its translation: CASSLERDYGYTF.

As for this clone: Other DNA sequences of this sample code for an identical CDR3. V gene TRBV5-1 combines with J gene TRBJ1-5, with D maybe TRBD1 (5 bases). V was cut by 0 bases and J by 1 base, with 8 bases left in between. The CDR3 has 15 amino acids. Germline CDR1 SGHRS, CDR2 YFSETQ. This chain's CDR3 is CASSLAGGSNQPQHF. CDR3 in DNA: TGCGCCAGCAGCTTGGCCGGGGGGAGCAATCAGCCCCAGCATTTT.

The rearrangement joins TRBV7-9 to TRBJ2-7; 13 bases fit TRBD2. This CDR3 contains 18 residues. V shed 5 bases and J 5 bases; nucleotides not matched to a gene: 15. Germline CDR1 reads SEHNR; CDR2 reads FQNEAQ (reference sequence). This chain's CDR3 is CASSNPGLAGMGPHEQYF. CDR3 DNA: TGTGCCAGCAGCAACCCGGGACTAGCGGGAATGGGCCCCCACGAGCAGTACTTC.

Only one count was recorded for this clone. This chain joins TRBV19 and TRBJ1-5, with a tentative D call TRBD1 (5 bases). With 11 bases removed from V and 4 bases from J, the gap between germline ends came to 33 bases. In germline, CDR1 is LNHDA, CDR2 SQIVND (reference sequence). This CDR3 has 19 residues. In nucleotides, the CDR3 is TGTGCCTCTGAAGGTGGGACTGATTTGGGCGGGATTTATAATCAGCCCCAGCATTTT. Protein: CASEGGTDLGGIYNQPQHF.

The chain has TRBV2 and TRBJ1-4; 8 bases agree with TRBD1. Germline V lookup: CDR1 SNHLY, CDR2 FYNNEI. This CDR3 region has 17 residues. V lost 6 bases and J lost 3; bases outside the gene matches: 12. The DNA for the CDR3 is TGTGCCAGCAGCCCCGACAGGGGTAGTACGGCTAATGAAAAACTGTTTTTT. Translating gives CASSPDRGSTANEKLFF.

This chain links TRBV24-1 with TRBJ1-2; D remains ambiguous. The germline V gene encodes CDR1 KGHDR and CDR2 SFDVKD. V was clipped by 5 bases and J by 4 bases, with 13 bases between them. This CDR3 spans 14 amino acids. CDR3 DNA sequence: TGTGCCACCAGTGCCGCCGACATGAGCTATGGCTACACCTTC. As protein: CATSAADMSYGYTF.

V usage is TRBV11-3 and J usage is TRBJ1-2; the D gene is possibly TRBD1 (5 bases). The germline CDR1 and CDR2 sequences are SGHNT and YENEEA. This CDR3 comprises 16 residues. V was clipped by 5 bases and J by 8 bases, with 24 bases between them. The CDR3 coding sequence is TGTGCCAGCAGCCAGGCGTTAGGTGGGGACTCGAGCGGCTACACCTTC. This translates into CASSQALGGDSSGYTF.

V is TRBV6-5 and J is TRBJ1-2; 7 bases map to TRBD1. J was trimmed by 0 bases and V by 6 bases; bases with no gene match: 7. Germline V gene lookup returns CDR1 MNHEY and CDR2 SVGAGI. The CDR3 loop spans 15 amino acids. In DNA form, the CDR3 reads TGTGCCAGCAGCTCTGGACAGGCCGCTAACTATGGCTACACCTTC. This gives the protein CASSSGQAANYGYTF.

V usage is TRBV18 and J usage is TRBJ2-1; 10 bases line up with TRBD2. Germline lookup yields CDR1 KGHSH and CDR2 LQKENI. The V gene end was trimmed by 0 bases and the J gene end by 5 bases; junction bases not matched to a gene: 10. The CDR3 loop spans 18 amino acids. DNA of the CDR3: TGTGCCAGCTCACCACCATTCGGGGGACTAGCGAGAAACAATGAGCAGTTCTTC. Protein sequence: CASSPPFGGLARNNEQFF.

V usage is TRBV6-2 or TRBV6-3 and J usage is TRBJ2-6, with D tentatively TRBD1 (6 bases). CDR1 is MNHEY and CDR2 is SVGEGT in the germline V gene. CDR3 length: 15 amino acids. Trimming cost V 5 bases and J 3 bases, with 11 bases left between them. The CDR3 DNA sequence: TGTGCCAGCAGTCACTACAGGGTTGGGGCCAACGTCCTGACTTTC. Translated: CASSHYRVGANVLTF.

The rearrangement links TRBV28 to TRBJ1-2; no clear D gene. CDR3 length: 14 amino acids. V shed 4 bases and J shed 2 bases, with 11 bases lying between them. CDR1 and CDR2 (germline): MDHEN, SYDVKM. The CDR3 sequence is CASSYTLKNYGYTF. In DNA, the CDR3 is TGTGCCAGCAGTTACACCCTCAAGAACTATGGCTACACCTTC.

This sequence joins TRBV24-1 and TRBJ1-2, with D uncertain. The CDR3 has 12 residues. The ends were cut back, 5 bases at V and 3 bases at J, with 6 bases in the middle. CDR1 is KGHDR, CDR2 SFDVKD, per germline. The CDR3 nucleotides read TGTGCCACCAGTGTGAGGGACTATGGCTACACCTTC. As protein: CATSVRDYGYTF.

This clone has just a few counts. This chain connects TRBV25-1 to TRBJ1-1, with D perhaps TRBD1 (6 bases). CDR1 is MGHDK, CDR2 SYGVNS, per germline. V was shortened by 3 bases and J by 3 bases, with 11 bases between the two germline ends. The CDR3 totals 14 residues. The CDR3 bases are TGTGCCAGCAGTGACCTAGGGGGGGACACTGAAGCTTTCTTT. Translating it yields CASSDLGGDTEAFF.

The V gene is TRBV7-3, the J gene TRBJ2-7, with TRBD2 as a possible D gene (5 bases). Looked up from germline, CDR1 is SGHTA and CDR2 is FQGTGA. The CDR3 has 15 residues. V dropped 2 bases and J dropped 3 bases, with 14 bases sitting between them. The DNA for the CDR3 is TGTGCCAGCAGCTTATCAGGCACGGGAAACTACGAGCAGTACTTC. It codes for CASSLSGTGNYEQYF.

The chain combines TRBV7-9 with TRBJ2-3, with 8 bases aligning to TRBD2. The CDR3 runs 15 residues. Germline CDR1 SEHNR, CDR2 FQNEAQ (reference sequence). V dropped 4 bases and J dropped 0; count of bases not matched to a gene: 3. The DNA for the CDR3 is TGTGCCAGCAGCTCTAGCGGGCCTAGCACAGATACGCAGTATTTT. Its protein is CASSSSGPSTDTQYF.

This clone appeared a few times. This chain joins TRBV28 and TRBJ1-2; D gene uncertain. CDR1 is MDHEN, CDR2 SYDVKM, per germline. CDR3 size: 16 residues. V lost 8 bases and J lost 5, with 24 bases in between. The CDR3: CASEGPERMTTYGYTF. The DNA of the CDR3 is TGTGCCAGCGAAGGGCCAGAGCGAATGACTACGTATGGCTACACCTTC.